This TCR beta chain was captured by sequencing in a study of regulatory T cells in long-lasting Graves disease. Relying on iRepertoire HTBI primers and Arm-PCR of CDR3 regions, the team built TCR beta libraries. TCRdb independently ran MiXCR on the multiplex PCR reads; one entry per CDR3 protein. The sample carries 350,000 to 500,000 distinct CDR3 sequences, about 15% recorded once. Whole-study findings and limits: Sampling was limited to peripheral blood rather than thyroid tissue.

The V gene's germline CDR1 is LGHDT and CDR2 YNNKEL (reference sequence). The CDR3 runs 14 residues. Trimming removed 4 bases from V and 4 bases from J, with 13 bases in between. The time point denotes: newly diagnosed GD, antithyroid drugs for less than 3 months. Following extraction of RNA from PBMCs, that RNA was used to make the TCR library. Enrollment of patients was through an endocrinology department in Xi'an, China. EDTA tubes received about 10 milliliters of collected peripheral blood. This clonotype was counted between two and nine times. The antigen remains undetermined. This may come from a read error, since a much larger clone is one base off. This same sample was also part of a study on T cells in Graves' hyperthyroidism and ophthalmopathy. That study adds: The blood repertoire included most of the expanded thyroid clonotypes above 0.001.

The chain employs TRBV3-1 and TRBJ1-1; unclear D gene. The sequencing here drew on peripheral blood mononuclear cells (PBMCs), taken at new diagnosis, from a patient treated with antithyroid drugs. This TCR derives from a woman in her 30s with Graves disease. The CDR3 sequence is CASSRLEVSTEAFF. The CDR3 bases are TGTGCCAGCAGCCGACTGGAGGTGAGCACTGAAGCTTTCTTT. Combining the CDR3 with reference TRBV3-1 and TRBJ1-1 gives the whole variable domain DTAVSQTPKYLVTQMGNDKSIKCEQNLGHDTMYWYKQDSKKFLKIMFSYNNKELIINETVPNRFSPKSPDKAHLNLHINSLELGDSAVYFCASSRLEVSTEAFFGQGTRLTVV.